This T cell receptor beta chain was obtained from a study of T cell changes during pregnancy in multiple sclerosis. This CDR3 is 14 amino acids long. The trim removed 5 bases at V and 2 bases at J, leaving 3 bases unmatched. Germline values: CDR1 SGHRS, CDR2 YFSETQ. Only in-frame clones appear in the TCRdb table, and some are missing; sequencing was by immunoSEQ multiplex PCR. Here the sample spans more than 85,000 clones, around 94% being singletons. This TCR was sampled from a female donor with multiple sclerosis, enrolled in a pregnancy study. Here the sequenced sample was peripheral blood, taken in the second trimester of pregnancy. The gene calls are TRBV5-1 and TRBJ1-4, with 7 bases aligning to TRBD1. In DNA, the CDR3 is TGCGCCAGCAGGGAGGGGGCGACTAATGAAAAACTGTTTTTT. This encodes CASREGATNEKLFF. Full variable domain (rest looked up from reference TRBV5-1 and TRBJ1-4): KAGVTQTPRYLIKTRGQQVTLSCSPISGHRSVSWYQQTPGQGLQFLFEYFSETQRNKGNFPGRFSGRQFSNSRSEMNVSTLELGDSALYLCASREGATNEKLFFGSGTQLSVL.